The clone carrying this T cell receptor beta chain was found many times. The sample's time point: sample taken at primary tumor resection. Each CDR3 protein is one row after TCRdb ran MiXCR on the 5' RACE reads. The repertoire has about 48,000 distinct CDR3 sequences, roughly 5% of them found once; the top ten carry 11%. This record comes from a study of spatial heterogeneity in lung cancer. In germline, CDR1 is LGHNA, CDR2 YNFKEQ. The junction had 10 bases not matched to a gene; V was cut back by 4 bases and J by 1 base. The CDR3 extends over 17 amino acids. The source of this sequence is a male donor with early-stage non-small cell lung cancer. The chain has TRBV4-2 and TRBJ2-4, with 7 bases aligning to TRBD1. The specimen was PBMCs, collected at surgery. CDR3 nucleotides: TGTGCCAGCAGCCGGACCACAGGGGATGGGGCCAAAAACATTCAGTACTTC. This gives the protein CASSRTTGDGAKNIQYF.